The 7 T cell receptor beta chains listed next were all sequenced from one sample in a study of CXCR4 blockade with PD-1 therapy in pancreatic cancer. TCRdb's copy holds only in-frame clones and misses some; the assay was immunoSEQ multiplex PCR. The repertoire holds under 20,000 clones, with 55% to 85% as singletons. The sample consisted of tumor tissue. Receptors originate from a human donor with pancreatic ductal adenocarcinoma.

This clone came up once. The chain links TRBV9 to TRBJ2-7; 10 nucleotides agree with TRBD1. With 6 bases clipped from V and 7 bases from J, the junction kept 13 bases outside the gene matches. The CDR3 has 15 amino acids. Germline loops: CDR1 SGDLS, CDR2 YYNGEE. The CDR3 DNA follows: TGTGCCAGCACCATATCGACCGGGACAGGGGAGGAGCAGTACTTC. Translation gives CASTISTGTGEEQYF.

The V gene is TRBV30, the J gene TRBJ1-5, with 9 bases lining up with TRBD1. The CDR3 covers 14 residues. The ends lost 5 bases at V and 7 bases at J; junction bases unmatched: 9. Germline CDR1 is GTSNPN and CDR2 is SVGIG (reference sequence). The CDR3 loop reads CAWEPQGAQQPQHF. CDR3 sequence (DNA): TGTGCCTGGGAGCCACAGGGGGCGCAGCAGCCCCAGCATTTT.

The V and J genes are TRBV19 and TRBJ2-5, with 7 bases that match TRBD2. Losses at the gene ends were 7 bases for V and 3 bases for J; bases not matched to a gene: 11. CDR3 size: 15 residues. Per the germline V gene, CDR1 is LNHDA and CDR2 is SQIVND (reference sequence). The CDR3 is CASKGLEGTKETQYF. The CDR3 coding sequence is TGTGCCAGTAAGGGATTGGAGGGGACTAAAGAGACCCAGTACTTC.

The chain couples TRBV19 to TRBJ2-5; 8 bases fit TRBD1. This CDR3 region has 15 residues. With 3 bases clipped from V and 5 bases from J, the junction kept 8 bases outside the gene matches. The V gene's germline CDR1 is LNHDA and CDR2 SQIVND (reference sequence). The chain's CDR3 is CASSIGQGARETQYF. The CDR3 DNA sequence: TGTGCCAGTAGTATTGGGCAGGGGGCGCGTGAGACCCAGTACTTC.

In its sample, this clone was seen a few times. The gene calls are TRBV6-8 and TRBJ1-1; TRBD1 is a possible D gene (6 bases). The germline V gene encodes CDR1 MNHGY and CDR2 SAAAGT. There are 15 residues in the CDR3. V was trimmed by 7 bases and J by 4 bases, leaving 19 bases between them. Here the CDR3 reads CASNPRGGRPTEAFF. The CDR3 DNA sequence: TGTGCCAGCAACCCGCGAGGGGGTCGACCCACTGAAGCTTTCTTT.

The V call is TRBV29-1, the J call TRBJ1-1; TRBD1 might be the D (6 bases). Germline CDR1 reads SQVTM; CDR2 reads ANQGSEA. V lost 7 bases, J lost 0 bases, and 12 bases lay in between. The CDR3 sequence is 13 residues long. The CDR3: CSASGHLNTEAFF. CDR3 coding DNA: TGCAGCGCCTCGGGACACTTGAACACTGAAGCTTTCTTT.

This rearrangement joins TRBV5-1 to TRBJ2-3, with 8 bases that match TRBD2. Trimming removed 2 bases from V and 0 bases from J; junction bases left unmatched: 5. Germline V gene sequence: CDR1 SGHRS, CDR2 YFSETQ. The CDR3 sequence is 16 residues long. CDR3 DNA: TGCGCCAGCAGCTTCTCTAGCGGGTTTAGCACAGATACGCAGTATTTT. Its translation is CASSFSSGFSTDTQYF.